A single sample gave rise to the 27 T cell receptor beta chains below, sequenced in a study of blood T cell repertoires in COVID-19 (dated by TCRdb to between 2020 and 2021). The library was obtained by the immunoSEQ multiplex PCR assay. TCRdb's version of the immuneACCESS table is confined to in-frame rearrangements and falls short of the full clone set. An unresolved V gene accounts for under half of the shortfall where checked; the remainder is of unknown origin. For this sample the table gives some 230,000 clones, of which roughly nine tenths were detected only once. Together, the top ten hold 10% of the sample. The sequenced sample consisted of peripheral blood. The receptors shown here come from a woman aged 45-65 years with COVID-19, enrolled during active disease.

This chain uses TRBV12-3 or TRBV12-4 with TRBJ2-5; 7 positions match TRBD2. After removal of 3 bases from V and 5 bases from J, the junction contained 3 bases not matched to a gene. CDR3 length: 13 amino acids. DNA of the CDR3: TGTGCCAGCAGTTTGGGGGGAGGGGAGACCCAGTACTTC. As protein: CASSLGGGETQYF.

This clone has only one observation. The gene calls are TRBV24-1 and TRBJ2-7; 9 nucleotides align to TRBD1. Per the germline V gene, CDR1 is KGHDR and CDR2 is SFDVKD. Trimming removed 2 bases from V and 3 bases from J; junction bases left unmatched: 4. The CDR3 sequence is 15 residues long. In DNA form, the CDR3 reads TGTGCCACCAGTGATTCGGACAGGGGATACTACGAGCAGTACTTC. Translated, it gives CATSDSDRGYYEQYF.

This rearrangement joins TRBV9 to TRBJ2-5; TRBD1 matches 9 bases. Trimming at V came to 6 bases and at J to 5 bases, leaving 2 bases not matched to a gene. CDR3 length: 12 residues. The germline CDR1 and CDR2 sequences are SGDLS and YYNGEE. This CDR3 is CASKGQGETQYF. The CDR3, as DNA: TGTGCCAGCAAGGGACAGGGCGAGACCCAGTACTTC.

The CDR3 DNA follows: TGCGCCAGCAGCTTGGATAGGACAGGGATCGGGGAGCTGTTTTTT. Translated, it gives CASSLDRTGIGELFF. J is TRBJ2-2 and V is TRBV5-1; 8 nucleotides match TRBD1. Germline V gene data show CDR1 as SGHRS and CDR2 as YFSETQ. V lost 0 bases, J lost 7 bases, and 5 bases stayed unmatched. The CDR3 length is 15 residues.

The genes are TRBV6-5 and TRBJ2-1, with D unresolved. CDR1 is MNHEY and CDR2 is SVGAGI in the germline V gene. The length of the CDR3 is 13 residues. V lost 9 bases and J lost 0, with 9 bases in between. The DNA of the CDR3 is TGTGCCAGTCAACGGAGCTCCTACAATGAGCAGTTCTTC. As protein: CASQRSSYNEQFF.

V gene TRBV7-9 combines with J gene TRBJ1-6; D is unresolved. This CDR3 contains 13 residues. Per the germline V gene, CDR1 is SEHNR and CDR2 is FQNEAQ (reference sequence). The V gene lost 5 bases and the J gene lost 6 bases, with 8 bases spanning the gap. CDR3: CASSPSVNSPLHF. In nucleotides, the CDR3 is TGTGCCAGCAGCCCCTCAGTTAATTCACCCCTCCACTTT.

V and J are TRBV28 and TRBJ1-1; D is perhaps TRBD1 (5 bases). Trimming pared 3 bases from V and 5 bases from J, leaving 13 bases between. This CDR3 region has 14 residues. Germline CDR1 and CDR2: MDHEN and SYDVKM. Written as DNA, the CDR3 is TGTGCCAGCAGTTTGGGACTGCTAGTTACTGAAGCTTTCTTT. Translated: CASSLGLLVTEAFF.

The chain recombines TRBV11-2 with TRBJ2-7, with a tentative D call TRBD2 (5 bases). V lost 3 bases to trimming and J lost 1 base, with 10 bases between them. Germline CDR1 and CDR2: SGHAT and FQNNGV. The CDR3 runs 14 residues. The CDR3 DNA is TGTGCCAGCAGCTTGAAGAGGGCGTCCTACGAGCAGTACTTC. Translated, it gives CASSLKRASYEQYF.

The rearrangement uses TRBV10-3 and TRBJ2-3; 9 positions agree with TRBD1. The CDR3 runs to 14 residues. Per the germline V gene, CDR1 is ENHRY and CDR2 is SYGVKD. Unmatched junction bases numbered 2, after V lost 2 bases and J lost 5 bases. In nucleotides, the CDR3 is TGTGCCATCAGTGAGGACAGGGGGGTAGATACGCAGTATTTT. Its protein is CAISEDRGVDTQYF.

The rearrangement links TRBV7-2 to TRBJ2-7, with a weak D call TRBD1 (6 bases). The germline gives CDR1 SGHTA, CDR2 FQGNSA. Between the trimmed V and J ends, which lost 4 bases and 6 bases, there was a span of 13 bases. The length of the CDR3 is 13 residues. This CDR3 reads CASSSYRDGEQYF. CDR3 bases: TGTGCCAGCAGCTCCTACAGGGACGGCGAGCAGTACTTC.

The chain joins TRBV28 to TRBJ2-7; 8 nucleotides line up with TRBD1. Germline CDR1 MDHEN, CDR2 SYDVKM. The CDR3 spans 16 residues. V was pared by 7 bases and J by 0 bases, with 11 bases of the junction left unmatched. The CDR3 DNA sequence: TGTGCCAGCAAACGGGACAGGACCCAAAACTCCTACGAGCAGTACTTC. This codes for CASKRDRTQNSYEQYF.

The J gene is TRBJ1-5, the V gene TRBV6-1; perhaps TRBD1 as D (5 bases). Trimming pared 4 bases from V and 3 bases from J, leaving 25 bases between. The CDR3 is 19 amino acids. Germline assignment: CDR1 MNHNS and CDR2 SASEGT. CDR3 sequence reads: CASSGVGARPPTPNQPQHF. The CDR3 DNA reads TGTGCCAGCAGTGGTGTTGGGGCCCGTCCCCCGACCCCCAATCAGCCCCAGCATTTT.

The chain links TRBV28 to TRBJ2-5, with a possible D match to TRBD1 (7 bases). The CDR3 spans 12 residues. The germline V gene encodes CDR1 MDHEN and CDR2 SYDVKM. Trimming left V 6 bases short and J 5 bases short, with 10 bases between. CDR3 in amino acids: CASRRDSETQYF. CDR3 nucleotides: TGTGCCAGCAGGCGGGACAGCGAGACCCAGTACTTC.

V is TRBV5-1 and J is TRBJ2-3; 9 bases agree with TRBD2. The J segment lost 4 bases and the V segment lost 4 bases, leaving 10 bases of the junction unmatched. The CDR3 has 16 residues. CDR1 and CDR2 (germline): SGHRS, YFSETQ. DNA for the CDR3: TGCGCCAGCAGCAGGACGGGACTAGCTTCCCCAGATACGCAGTATTTT. This translates into CASSRTGLASPDTQYF.

V usage is TRBV10-2 and J usage is TRBJ2-1; no definite D call. The V end lost 4 bases, the J end lost 7 bases, and 11 bases lay between the germline ends. CDR1 and CDR2 from the germline V gene are WSHSY and SAAADI. This CDR3 spans 13 amino acids. CDR3 nucleotide sequence: TGCGCCAGCAGTGGCCAGTTTAAAAATGAGCAGTTCTTC. This codes for CASSGQFKNEQFF.

V and J are TRBV5-6 and TRBJ1-1, with D unresolved. Germline assignment: CDR1 SGHDT and CDR2 YYEEEE. The CDR3 length is 13 residues. Deletions cut 4 bases from V and 4 bases from J, with 11 bases between. The CDR3 protein is CASSLIPGTEAFF. In nucleotides, the CDR3 is TGTGCCAGCAGCCTGATACCCGGCACTGAAGCTTTCTTT.

This clone has a single count. The CDR3 loop reads CASSLGLDSTDTQYF. The CDR3 nucleotides are TGCGCCAGCAGCTTGGGACTAGACAGCACAGATACGCAGTATTTT. This chain uses TRBV5-1 with TRBJ2-3; perhaps TRBD2 as D (6 bases). The CDR3 is 15 amino acids. Trimming stripped 0 bases from V and 0 bases from J, with 8 bases between. CDR1 is SGHRS and CDR2 is YFSETQ in the germline V gene.

The rearrangement links TRBV28 to TRBJ1-6, with a weak D call TRBD1 (5 bases). This CDR3 is built from 12 residues. V shed 5 bases and J shed 7 bases, with 6 bases lying between them. The V gene's germline CDR1 is MDHEN and CDR2 SYDVKM. The CDR3: CASSAGNSPLHF. The CDR3 DNA sequence: TGTGCCAGCAGTGCAGGGAATTCACCCCTCCACTTT.

CDR3 sequence: CAWRPPGQNTEAFF. DNA of the CDR3: TGTGCCTGGAGGCCCCCTGGACAGAACACTGAAGCTTTCTTT. This chain uses TRBV30 with TRBJ1-1; D may be TRBD1 (5 bases). Looked up from germline, CDR1 is GTSNPN and CDR2 is SVGIG (reference sequence). The CDR3 sequence is 14 residues long. V lost 3 bases, J lost 1 base, and 12 bases lay in between.

The chain couples TRBV10-1 to TRBJ2-1, with 8 bases that match TRBD1. The CDR3 consists of 14 residues. Germline values: CDR1 WNHNN, CDR2 SYGVQD (reference sequence). J gave up 9 bases and V 8 bases, and 12 bases lay outside the gene matches. CDR3: CASYATGQEPEQFF. In DNA, the CDR3 is TGCGCCAGCTATGCGACGGGACAGGAACCTGAGCAGTTCTTC.

CDR3: CASSYDRNTGELFF. DNA of the CDR3: TGTGCCAGCAGTTACGACAGGAACACCGGGGAGCTGTTTTTT. This chain links TRBV6-5 with TRBJ2-2, with a weak D call TRBD1 (5 bases). The CDR3 is made up of 14 amino acids. Germline V CDR1 and CDR2: MNHEY, SVGAGI. V dropped 2 bases and J dropped 1 base, with 5 bases sitting between them.

The chain couples TRBV5-1 to TRBJ1-2; D ambiguous. This CDR3 comprises 13 residues. Per the germline V gene, CDR1 is SGHRS and CDR2 is YFSETQ. V was cut by 5 bases and J by 3 bases, with 11 bases left in between. CDR3 DNA: TGCGCCAGCAGGAAGGCCGGAGACTATGGCTACACCTTC. This sequence encodes CASRKAGDYGYTF.

This clone has just one count. The chain is built from TRBV7-8 and TRBJ2-5; D may be TRBD1 (5 bases). The germline V and J ends were trimmed by 4 bases and 3 bases, with 12 bases remaining between them. The CDR3 has 14 amino acids. The germline V gene encodes CDR1 SGHVS and CDR2 FQNEAQ. CDR3 loop: CASSSRQSKETQYF. The CDR3 DNA reads TGTGCCAGCAGCTCCCGACAGTCCAAAGAGACCCAGTACTTC.

The rearrangement links TRBV11-1 to TRBJ1-2, with 8 bases fitting TRBD1. Germline lookup yields CDR1 SGHAT and CDR2 FQDESV (reference sequence). The CDR3 runs 16 residues. The V and J ends lost 5 bases and 4 bases, in that order; junction bases with no gene match: 12. CDR3 sequence (DNA): TGTGCCAGCAGCCCATTGGACAGGGACCGCTTCTATGGCTACACCTTC. Amino acids: CASSPLDRDRFYGYTF.

The chain recombines TRBV5-6 with TRBJ2-7; maybe TRBD2 (5 bases). CDR1 and CDR2 (germline): SGHDT, YYEEEE. The ends were cut back, 0 bases at V and 3 bases at J, with 13 bases in the middle. CDR3 length equals 15 residues. The CDR3 loop reads CASSLGHGKIYEQYV. The CDR3 DNA reads as TGTGCCAGCAGCTTGGGACACGGGAAAATCTACGAGCAGTACGTC.

CDR3 nucleotides: TGTGCCAGCCGCCGGGGGGGGGATTATCAGCCCCAGCATTTT. This gives the protein CASRRGGDYQPQHF. The rearrangement uses TRBV27 and TRBJ1-5; D might be TRBD1 (5 bases). CDR3 length equals 14 residues. CDR1 and CDR2 (germline): MNHEY, SMNVEV (reference sequence). Between the trimmed V and J ends, which lost 8 bases and 5 bases, there was a span of 16 bases.

The V gene is TRBV10-3, the J gene TRBJ2-3; 7 bases map to TRBD2. J lost 0 bases, V lost 9 bases, and 3 bases had no gene match. CDR3 size: 13 residues. Germline V gene data show CDR1 as ENHRY and CDR2 as SYGVKD. This CDR3 reads CAIGGGSTDTQYF. CDR3 DNA: TGTGCCATTGGGGGGGGTAGCACAGATACGCAGTATTTT.